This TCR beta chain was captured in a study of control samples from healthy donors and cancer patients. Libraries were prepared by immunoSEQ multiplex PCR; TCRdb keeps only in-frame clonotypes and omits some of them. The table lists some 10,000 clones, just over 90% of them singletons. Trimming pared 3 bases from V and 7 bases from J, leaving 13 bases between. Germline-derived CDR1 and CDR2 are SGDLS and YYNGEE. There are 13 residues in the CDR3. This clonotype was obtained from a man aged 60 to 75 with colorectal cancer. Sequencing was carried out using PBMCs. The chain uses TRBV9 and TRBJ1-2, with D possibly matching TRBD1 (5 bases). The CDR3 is CASSGGGIGGYTF. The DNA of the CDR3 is TGTGCCAGCAGCGGTGGGGGAATCGGTGGCTACACCTTC.